This T cell receptor beta chain comes out of a study of beta chain features in type 1 diabetes. On the study more broadly: Age, gender and cell yields were similar between patients and healthy donors.

V was clipped by 4 bases and J by 7 bases, with 8 bases between them. Per the germline V gene, CDR1 is SGHRS and CDR2 is YFSETQ. The CDR3 contains 12 residues. Sequenced material consisted of expressed TCRB transcripts (all of the isolated RNA was reverse transcribed). Libraries were prepared by immunoSEQ multiplex PCR; TCRdb keeps only in-frame clonotypes and omits some of them. This table has 310,000 or so clones, approximately 16% appearing once. Sorting produced populations that all topped 95% purity. Study findings and constraints: Shortening that was moderate but significant affected the TCRB CDR3s of Type 1 diabetes patients in all four CD4+ subsets. These data did not resolve whether HLA type affects TCRB rearrangement. Equally in patients and controls, shorter templates might have been favored by PCR.

With respect to this clone: Its specificity is not known.

This clonotype was sampled from a man aged 18 to 30 with type 1 diabetes. The chain is built from TRBV5-1 and TRBJ2-2; unclear D gene. Sequencing used naive CD4+ T cells from blood. The CDR3 sequence: CASSPYIGELFF. DNA of the CDR3: TGCGCCAGCAGCCCGTATATCGGGGAGCTGTTTTTT.